This TCR beta chain is from a study of T cell changes during pregnancy in multiple sclerosis. Measured with immunoSEQ multiplex PCR; TCRdb has only the in-frame clones, and not every one. The table has 90,000 or so clones, roughly 90% seen once. The starting material was peripheral blood, obtained in the first trimester of pregnancy. The source is a female donor with multiple sclerosis, enrolled in a pregnancy study.

CDR3 bases: TGTGCCAGCAGCCCAGGACAGGGGCTATACGAGCAGTACTTC. This gives the protein CASSPGQGLYEQYF. This sequence joins TRBV2 and TRBJ2-7; 9 bases align to TRBD1. Unmatched junction bases numbered 7, after V lost 6 bases and J lost 4 bases. Germline CDR1 SNHLY, CDR2 FYNNEI. The CDR3 sequence is 14 residues long.